This T cell receptor (beta chain) was obtained from a study of CD8 T cells in ankylosing spondylitis. Study outcomes and limitations: A TCR beta motif of under 10 highly homologous variants appeared characteristic of ankylosing spondylitis blood. In peripheral blood, disease-linked CD8+ clones occurred at relatively low frequencies. The authors reported significant enrichment of disease-linked clones in matched ankylosing spondylitis synovial fluid.

With respect to this clonotype: Its matching antigen is unknown.

There are 16 residues in the CDR3. Between the trimmed V and J ends, which lost 7 bases and 0 bases, there was a span of 16 bases. Making use of molecular barcodes, quantitative 5'-RACE generated TCR beta libraries. TCRdb reprocessed the 5' RACE reads via MiXCR and lists one record per CDR3 protein. The sample includes under 450,000 distinct CDR3 sequences, around 20% of them seen just once. The sample was blood, either unsorted or a sorted T cell fraction (not recorded which). V is TRBV12-3 or TRBV12-4 and J is TRBJ1-5; D remains ambiguous. The TCR comes from a male donor with ankylosing spondylitis or in good health (not recorded which). The CDR3 sequence: CASTSEGYFSNQPQHF. CDR3 DNA: TGTGCCAGCACCTCCGAGGGTTACTTTAGCAATCAGCCCCAGCATTTT.